One T cell receptor (beta chain) is described in this entry. These data come from a study of blood T cell repertoires in COVID-19. As for the study in general: The United States, Italy and Spain supplied acute and convalescent COVID-19 samples. Sample material is recorded as cDNA or gDNA derived from T cells, B-cell-depleted T cells, or PBMCs.

Original handling: Estimated nucleated cell counts came from reference gene primer amplification. Method: immunoSEQ multiplex PCR; TCRdb's copy keeps in-frame clones and lacks some. The V and J calls and the clone size are those of that table, but D and trimming were determined from the DNA. This sample has 68,000 or so clones; 85% to 90% occur once, and the top ten carry 8.2%. The junction had 2 bases not matched to a gene; V was cut back by 4 bases and J by 1 base. The germline V gene has CDR1 SSHAT and CDR2 FNYEAQ (reference sequence). The CDR3 loop spans 15 amino acids. This receptor was obtained from a middle-aged man with active COVID-19. Sequenced sample: peripheral blood. The chain couples TRBV7-7 to TRBJ2-2, with TRBD1 matching 8 bases. The CDR3, as DNA: TGTGCCAGCAGCTCCGGGACAGGGAACACCGGGGAGCTGTTTTTT. Translated, it gives CASSSGTGNTGELFF.